The source of this T cell receptor (beta chain) is a study of CD39 and CD103 CD8 tumor-infiltrating T cells. The repertoire was sequenced with immunoSEQ multiplex PCR; TCRdb's copy has only in-frame clones and lacks some. The sample includes about 2,500 clones, under 85% of them seen just once. This CDR3 spans 13 amino acids. V shed 8 bases and J shed 9 bases, with 17 bases lying between them. From germline, CDR1 is MNHEY and CDR2 SMNVEV (reference sequence). V usage is TRBV27 and J usage is TRBJ2-1, with D tentatively TRBD2 (7 bases). This TCR was recovered from a human donor with head and neck squamous cell carcinoma. Sequences were obtained from CD39- CD103- CD8+ T cells sorted from the tumor. Subset noted: CD103-CD39- double-negative CD45RA- CD8 T cells. CDR3 nucleotides: TGTGCCAGCGGGTGGGGGGGGGCCGTTGAGCAGTTCTTC. Its protein is CASGWGGAVEQFF.